This T cell receptor beta chain was profiled in a study of cytomegalovirus exposure and HLA in healthy donors. The CDR3 contains 12 residues. The V gene lost 9 bases and the J gene lost 4 bases, with 10 bases spanning the gap. Germline V gives CDR1 MNHEY, CDR2 SVGAGI. With regard to this clone: Antigen specificity is unknown.

The PCR was carried out with 60 Vbeta primers and 13 Jbeta primers. Assay used: immunoSEQ multiplex PCR; TCRdb lists only in-frame clones, some missing. The sample lists approximately 120,000 clones, roughly three quarters seen once, with about 1% in the top ten. Study-wide results and limits: In a later analysis, HLA-associated TCR beta chains were more clonally expanded than equally common others. Many donors carried some public TCRs, although rarity characterized most TCR sequences.

The specimen was PBMCs. V is TRBV6-5 and J is TRBJ1-3; D possibly corresponds to TRBD1 (5 bases). The clonotype originates from a woman in her twenties or thirties in good health and CMV-seronegative. DNA of the CDR3: TGTGCCAGTACGGGGGGGGGAAACACCATATATTTT. Its translation: CASTGGGNTIYF.